The 14 T cell receptor beta chains reported below all come from one sample, sequenced in a study of response to subunit inactivated influenza vaccine. TCRdb reanalysed the RT-PCR reads using MiXCR and keeps one entry per CDR3 protein. The profile covers roughly 700,000 distinct CDR3 sequences, with approximately 15% appearing a single time and roughly 6.4% taken by the ten largest. The material was PBMCs from blood, obtained around 15 days before vaccination. These receptors were taken from a man aged 45-60 years who received an inactivated influenza vaccine.

This clonotype was counted many times. This chain connects TRBV12-3 or TRBV12-4 to TRBJ2-7; 10 nucleotides agree with TRBD2. V lost 6 bases, J lost 0 bases, and 8 bases stayed unmatched. The CDR3 spans 16 residues. The CDR3 loop is CASSLSGRSYSYEQYF. CDR3 coding DNA: TGTGCCAGCAGCCTTAGCGGGAGGTCCTACTCCTACGAGCAGTACTTC.

V gene TRBV11-2 combines with J gene TRBJ2-4, with 9 bases identical to TRBD1. The CDR3 sequence is 15 residues long. Looked up from germline, CDR1 is SGHAT and CDR2 is FQNNGV. The J segment lost 8 bases and the V segment lost 4 bases, leaving 9 bases of the junction unmatched. The CDR3: CASSSLQGARDIQYF. CDR3 coding DNA: TGTGCCAGCAGCTCCTTACAGGGGGCCAGGGACATTCAGTACTTC.

This clonotype was counted a few times. The genes are TRBV9 and TRBJ2-7; D may match TRBD1 or TRBD2 (5 bases each). This CDR3 has 15 residues. Germline lookup yields CDR1 SGDLS and CDR2 YYNGEE. V lost 0 bases and J 3 bases, leaving 13 bases between the germline ends. This chain's CDR3 is CASSVGDLVSYEQYF. Written as DNA, the CDR3 is TGTGCCAGCAGCGTAGGGGACCTCGTCAGCTACGAGCAGTACTTC.

This chain connects TRBV7-2 to TRBJ1-2, with TRBD1 matching 7 bases. This CDR3 comprises 16 residues. The V gene's germline CDR1 is SGHTA and CDR2 FQGNSA. V lost 4 bases to trimming and J lost 6 bases; unmatched junction nucleotides: 14. The CDR3 here is CASSSYVGQAGDGYTF. DNA of the CDR3: TGTGCCAGCAGCTCTTATGTCGGACAGGCGGGTGATGGCTACACCTTC.

This clonotype has a handful of counts. The chain combines TRBV6-5 with TRBJ2-7; 11 bases are shared with TRBD2. The V segment lost 2 bases and the J segment 9 bases; nucleotides outside the gene matches: 6. The CDR3 loop spans 14 amino acids. Per germline, CDR1 MNHEY and CDR2 SVGAGI. CDR3 region: CASSYTIAGGPQYF. In DNA, the CDR3 is TGTGCCAGCAGTTACACTATAGCGGGAGGGCCGCAGTACTTC.

The table lists this clonotype with a few counts. V gene TRBV12-3 or TRBV12-4 combines with J gene TRBJ2-2, with D maybe TRBD1 (5 bases). The V gene lost 3 bases and the J gene lost 7 bases, with 12 bases spanning the gap. The CDR3 has 14 amino acids. The CDR3 bases are TGTGCCAGCAGTTTCGCCAGGGCTGTCGGGGAGCTGTTTTTT. It translates to CASSFARAVGELFF.

V is TRBV29-1 and J is TRBJ2-2; D may be TRBD2 (6 bases). Germline V lookup: CDR1 SQVTM, CDR2 ANQGSEA. The CDR3 has 18 residues. Deletions cut 0 bases from V and 0 bases from J, with 17 bases between. Here the CDR3 DNA reads TGCAGCGTTGAAGACCCCCGGATTAGCGGAGCGAACACCGGGGAGCTGTTTTTT. This sequence encodes CSVEDPRISGANTGELFF.

The rearrangement uses TRBV4-3 and TRBJ2-3; D gene ambiguous. CDR3 size: 13 residues. Deletions cut 0 bases from V and 9 bases from J, with 10 bases between. Germline lookup yields CDR1 LGHNA and CDR2 YSLEER. The CDR3 sequence: CASSQEGRRTQYF. CDR3 nucleotide sequence: TGCGCCAGCAGCCAAGAAGGCCGGCGCACGCAGTATTTT.

This clonotype came up a few times. The chain carries TRBV6-2 or TRBV6-3 and TRBJ2-1; 7 bases align to TRBD2. This CDR3 is built from 18 residues. Germline V CDR1 and CDR2: MNHEY, SVGEGT. With V trimmed by 0 bases and J by 0 bases, 8 bases remained unmatched. CDR3 region: CASSYSWGASGSYNEQFF. The CDR3 DNA reads as TGTGCCAGCAGTTACTCGTGGGGCGCTAGCGGCTCCTACAATGAGCAGTTCTTC.

The CDR3 nucleotides read TGTGCCAGCAGTTTTTTGAACGGAGGTCAGCCCCAGCATTTT. Its translation: CASSFLNGGQPQHF. The chain combines TRBV12-3 or TRBV12-4 with TRBJ1-5; D is undetermined. This CDR3 comprises 14 residues. The V and J ends lost 3 bases and 6 bases respectively, with 12 bases between them.

The chain has TRBV15 and TRBJ2-5; D remains unclear. Trimming pared 4 bases from V and 0 bases from J, leaving 9 bases between. This CDR3 region has 14 residues. Looked up from germline, CDR1 is LNHNV and CDR2 is YYDKDF (reference sequence). In DNA form, the CDR3 reads TGTGCCACCAGCAAAGACGGGTACCAAGAGACCCAGTACTTC. Translated, it gives CATSKDGYQETQYF.

This clonotype was recorded a few times. The chain carries TRBV10-3 and TRBJ2-6; D remains unclear. This CDR3 is 16 amino acids long. Germline lookup yields CDR1 ENHRY and CDR2 SYGVKD. Trimming removed 5 bases from V and 4 bases from J, with 15 bases in between. In nucleotides, the CDR3 is TGTGCCATCAGTCCCAGAGGTGGAACCGGGGCCAACGTCCTGACTTTC. This sequence encodes CAISPRGGTGANVLTF.

This clonotype showed up just a few times. The J gene is TRBJ1-1, the V gene TRBV29-1; weak D call: TRBD1 (6 bases). CDR1 and CDR2 (germline): SQVTM, ANQGSEA. Trimming cost V 5 bases and J 8 bases, with 12 bases left between them. The CDR3 has 11 residues. DNA for the CDR3: TGCAGCGTTTCCGGGACATTGGAAGCTTTCTTT. Protein product: CSVSGTLEAFF. Complete variable domain (other parts from reference TRBV29-1 and TRBJ1-1): SAVISQKPSRDICQRGTSLTIQCQVDSQVTMMFWYRQQPGQSLTLIATANQGSEATYESGFVIDKFPISRPNLTFSTLTVSNMSPEDSSIYLCSVSGTLEAFFGQGTRLTVV.

This clonotype was picked up many times. The rearrangement joins TRBV18 to TRBJ2-2; D is unresolved. V lost 2 bases and J 4 bases, leaving 11 bases between the germline ends. There are 15 residues in the CDR3. Germline CDR1 reads KGHSH; CDR2 reads LQKENI. In nucleotides, the CDR3 is TGTGCCAGCTCACCAAGTACAGCGAGCACCGGGGAGCTGTTTTTT. It is translated as CASSPSTASTGELFF. Full variable domain (rest looked up from reference TRBV18 and TRBJ2-2): NAGVMQNPRHLVRRRGQEARLRCSPMKGHSHVYWYRQLPEEGLKFMVYLQKENIIDESGMPKERFSAEFPKEGPSILRIQQVVRGDSAAYFCASSPSTASTGELFFGEGSRLTVL.